The rows below give T cell receptor beta chains drawn from one sample of a study of T-cell reconstitution after alpha-beta-depleted transplantation in children. TCRdb reprocessed the PCR reads via MiXCR and lists one record per CDR3 protein. The profile shows a few hundred thousand distinct CDR3 sequences, roughly 13% of them singletons. Sequences were derived from PBMCs, mostly from graft donor cells, sampled 360 days after TCRalphabeta/CD19-depleted stem cell transplant. The source is a male patient younger than 18 who had a stem cell transplant for acute myeloid leukemia, so the T cells may come from the graft donor. CDR3s include the opening cysteine and the closing phenylalanine or tryptophan. Each record gives: V gene, D gene, J gene, clone size, CDR3 protein, CDR3 DNA. D genes are given only for firm matches. Not every row has a clone size; where given, it reads once, few, many or a size class.

TRBV9,-,TRBJ2-6,-,CASSVGSGPSGANVLTF,TGTGCCAGCAGCGTAGGTAGCGGCCCCTCTGGGGCCAACGTCCTGACTTTC
TRBV4-3,-,TRBJ1-1,few,CASSQPKQGEETEAFF,TGCGCCAGCAGCCAACCTAAGCAGGGAGAAGAAACTGAAGCTTTCTTT
TRBV7-6,TRBD2,TRBJ2-3,-,CASSFETSRGADTQYF,TGTGCCAGCAGCTTTGAGACTAGCCGGGGGGCAGATACGCAGTATTTT
TRBV28,-,TRBJ2-7,many,CASSLVGSFNEQYF,TGTGCCAGCAGTTTAGTCGGGAGTTTCAACGAGCAGTACTTC
TRBV7-9,-,TRBJ2-1,many,CASNLWAGSYNEQFF,TGTGCCAGCAACCTATGGGCGGGGAGTTACAATGAGCAGTTCTTC
TRBV7-3,TRBD2,TRBJ2-3,few,CASSPRGLAGEWDTQYF,TGTGCCAGCAGCCCGAGGGGACTAGCGGGAGAGTGGGATACGCAGTATTTT
TRBV27,-,TRBJ2-7,-,CASSLIQGPTYEQYF,TGTGCCAGCAGTTTAATCCAGGGTCCTACCTACGAGCAGTACTTC
TRBV20-1,-,TRBJ2-2,-,CSARDRLVTGELFF,TGCAGTGCTAGAGATCGACTGGTCACCGGGGAGCTGTTTTTT
TRBV12-3/TRBV12-4,TRBD2,TRBJ2-3,-,CASSPSGGGADTQYF,TGTGCCAGCAGCCCTAGCGGGGGGGGCGCAGATACGCAGTATTTT
TRBV5-1,-,TRBJ2-7,few,CASSLVRGYDEQYF,TGCGCCAGCAGCTTGGTCAGGGGATACGACGAGCAGTACTTC
TRBV11-2,-,TRBJ2-1,few,CASSPLQRYNEQFF,TGTGCCAGCAGCCCCCTCCAACGGTACAATGAGCAGTTCTTC
TRBV29-1,-,TRBJ1-2,-,CSVEGGREVPYGYTF,TGCAGCGTTGAAGGGGGAAGGGAGGTACCCTATGGCTACACCTTC
TRBV28,TRBD2,TRBJ2-5,few,CASSFRDWTSGRAIETQYF,TGTGCCAGCAGTTTTAGAGACTGGACTAGCGGGAGGGCCATAGAGACCCAGTACTTC
TRBV4-3,TRBD1,TRBJ2-6,-,CASSPSPGTGTVLTF,TGCGCCAGCAGCCCCAGTCCCGGGACAGGGACGGTCCTGACTTTC
TRBV5-1,TRBD2,TRBJ2-1,-,CASSLVLAAPNEQFF,TGCGCCAGCAGCTTGGTCCTAGCGGCCCCTAATGAGCAGTTCTTC
TRBV28,-,TRBJ2-3,-,CASSLRGWGPDTQYF,TGTGCCAGCAGTTTACGGGGGTGGGGCCCAGATACGCAGTATTTT
TRBV7-2,-,TRBJ2-7,-,CASSYPYYEQYF,TGTGCCAGCAGCTACCCCTACTACGAGCAGTACTTC
TRBV9,TRBD2,TRBJ2-1,-,CASSGIERGHSYNEQFF,TGTGCCAGCAGCGGGATCGAGCGGGGCCACTCCTACAATGAGCAGTTCTTC
TRBV7-9,-,TRBJ2-1,many,CASSLGLLASPYNEQFF,TGTGCCAGCAGCTTAGGACTCCTAGCGTCGCCCTACAATGAGCAGTTCTTC
TRBV3-1,TRBD2,TRBJ2-1,-,CASSRPWTSGAYNEQFF,TGTGCCAGCAGCCGGCCCTGGACTAGCGGAGCGTACAATGAGCAGTTCTTC
TRBV5-1,TRBD2,TRBJ2-7,-,CASSKVAGGPVYEQYF,TGCGCCAGCAGCAAAGTAGCGGGAGGGCCGGTTTACGAGCAGTACTTC
TRBV4-3,-,TRBJ2-7,-,CASSQAPGSSYEQYF,TGCGCCAGCAGCCAAGCCCCCGGGTCTTCCTACGAGCAGTACTTC
TRBV23-1,-,TRBJ2-7,-,CASSQSSQVVSYEQYF,TGCGCCAGCAGTCAATCGTCGCAGGTCGTCTCCTACGAGCAGTACTTC
TRBV20-1,-,TRBJ2-7,many,CSARDRFLASYEQYF,TGCAGTGCTAGAGACAGGTTCCTGGCATCCTACGAGCAGTACTTC
TRBV27,TRBD2,TRBJ2-7,many,CASSLRAGREREKWYEQYF,TGTGCCAGCAGTTTAAGGGCGGGTAGAGAGCGGGAGAAGTGGTACGAGCAGTACTTC
TRBV5-6,TRBD2,TRBJ2-2,few,CASSDLAGAHTGELFF,TGTGCCAGCAGTGACCTAGCGGGAGCTCACACCGGGGAGCTGTTTTTT
TRBV7-8,TRBD2,TRBJ2-3,many,CASEEVAGVLDTQYF,TGTGCCAGCGAGGAAGTAGCGGGAGTCTTGGATACGCAGTATTTT
TRBV4-2,TRBD2,TRBJ2-3,few,CASSQDGREVETDTQYF,TGTGCCAGCAGCCAAGATGGGCGGGAGGTTGAGACAGATACGCAGTATTTT
TRBV28,TRBD1,TRBJ2-4,many,CASSLTDRGGNIQYF,TGTGCCAGCAGTTTGACCGACAGGGGTGGAAACATTCAGTACTTC
TRBV27,-,TRBJ2-1,-,CASSTSWVSYNEQFF,-
TRBV12-3/TRBV12-4,-,TRBJ2-2,many,CASSLGLARMGTGELFF,TGTGCCAGCAGTCTCGGGCTAGCGAGGATGGGGACCGGGGAGCTGTTTTTT
TRBV7-2,TRBD2,TRBJ2-7,few,CASSLPLAGVSREQYF,TGTGCCAGCAGCTTACCCCTTGCGGGGGTATCCCGCGAGCAGTACTTC
TRBV6-2/TRBV6-3,TRBD2,TRBJ2-3,few,CASSPRLAMITDTQYF,TGTGCCAGCAGTCCTAGACTAGCGATGATCACAGATACGCAGTATTTT
TRBV7-9,-,TRBJ2-2,few,CASSSRDAGGTGELFF,TGTGCCAGCAGCTCCCGGGACGCCGGAGGGACCGGGGAGCTGTTTTTT
TRBV20-1,TRBD2,TRBJ2-1,-,CSARGTSGSWPYNEQFF,TGCAGTGCTAGGGGGACTAGCGGGAGTTGGCCCTACAATGAGCAGTTCTTC
TRBV4-3,TRBD1,TRBJ2-2,many,CASSQEKGAGGELFF,TGCGCCAGCAGCCAAGAAAAGGGGGCGGGCGGGGAGCTGTTTTTT
TRBV7-2,-,TRBJ2-7,few,CASSSLTVKQYF,TGTGCCAGCAGCTCCCTAACAGTCAAGCAGTACTTC
TRBV6-1,TRBD2,TRBJ2-2,-,CSSTRGLAGGDTGELFF,TGTTCCAGCACCCGGGGTCTAGCGGGAGGGGACACCGGGGAGCTGTTTTTT
TRBV11-3,-,TRBJ2-4,-,CASSLEGMNIQYF,TGTGCCAGCAGCTTAGAAGGCATGAACATTCAGTACTTC
TRBV7-3,TRBD2,TRBJ2-1,once,CASSLTWSGGEQFF,TGTGCCAGCAGCTTAACGTGGAGCGGGGGTGAGCAGTTCTTC
TRBV12-3/TRBV12-4,-,TRBJ1-4,few,CASRPGQSTNEKLFF,TGTGCCAGCAGGCCAGGACAGTCAACTAATGAAAAACTGTTTTTT
TRBV29-1,-,TRBJ2-2,-,CSVGEVAGELFF,TGCAGCGTCGGGGAGGTAGCCGGGGAGCTGTTTTTT
TRBV14,-,TRBJ2-5,-,CASSPRFRRETQYF,TGTGCCAGCAGCCCGCGTTTCAGGCGGGAGACCCAGTACTTC
TRBV2,-,TRBJ2-2,few,CASSEEEGELFF,TGTGCCAGCAGTGAGGAGGAAGGGGAGCTGTTTTTT
TRBV29-1,-,TRBJ2-5,-,CSVQDGETQYF,TGCAGCGTTCAGGACGGGGAGACCCAGTACTTC
TRBV4-3,-,TRBJ2-1,-,CASSLSFGAYNEQFF,TGCGCCAGCAGCCTCTCTTTCGGGGCCTACAATGAGCAGTTCTTC
TRBV29-1,-,TRBJ2-7,many,CSVESGVGYEQYF,TGCAGCGTTGAGTCCGGGGTCGGGTACGAGCAGTACTTC
TRBV20-1,-,TRBJ2-1,few,CSAKESGNEQFF,TGCAGTGCAAAGGAATCGGGCAATGAGCAGTTCTTC
TRBV18,TRBD2,TRBJ2-7,few,CASSRLAGKGEQYF,TGTGCCAGCTCCCGACTAGCGGGAAAGGGCGAGCAGTACTTC
TRBV5-1,TRBD2,TRBJ2-7,-,CASSFTSGHYEQYF,TGCGCCAGCAGCTTCACTAGCGGGCACTACGAGCAGTACTTC
TRBV23-1,TRBD2,TRBJ2-5,-,CASSPGLAGIILDRETQYF,TGCGCCAGCAGTCCCGGACTAGCGGGAATCATCTTGGACCGAGAGACCCAGTACTTC
TRBV7-9,TRBD1,TRBJ1-2,-,CASSSIGQGANYGYTF,TGTGCCAGCAGCTCAATAGGACAGGGAGCTAACTATGGCTACACCTTC